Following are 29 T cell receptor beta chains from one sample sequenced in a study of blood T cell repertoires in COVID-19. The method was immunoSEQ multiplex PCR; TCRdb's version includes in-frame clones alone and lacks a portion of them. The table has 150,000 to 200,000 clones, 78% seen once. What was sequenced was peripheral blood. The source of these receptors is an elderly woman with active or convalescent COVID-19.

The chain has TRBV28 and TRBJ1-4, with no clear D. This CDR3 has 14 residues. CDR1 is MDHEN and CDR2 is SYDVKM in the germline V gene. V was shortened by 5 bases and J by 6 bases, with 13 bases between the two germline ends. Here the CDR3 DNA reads TGTGCCAGCAGTCCCCCCCAAAAATATGAAAAACTGTTTTTT. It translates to CASSPPQKYEKLFF.

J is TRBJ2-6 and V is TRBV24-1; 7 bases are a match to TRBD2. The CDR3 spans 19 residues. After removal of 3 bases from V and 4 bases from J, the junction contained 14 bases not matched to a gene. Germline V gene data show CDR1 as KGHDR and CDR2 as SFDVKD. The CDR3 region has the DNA TGTGCCACCAGTGATCCGTCCTACTTGGGGGGGACCGGGGCCAACGTCCTGACTTTC. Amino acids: CATSDPSYLGGTGANVLTF.

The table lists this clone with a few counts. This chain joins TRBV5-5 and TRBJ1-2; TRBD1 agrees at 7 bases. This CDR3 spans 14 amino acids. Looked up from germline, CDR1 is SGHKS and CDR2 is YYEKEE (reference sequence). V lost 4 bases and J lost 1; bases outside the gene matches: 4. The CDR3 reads CASSPGQLNYGYTF. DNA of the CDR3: TGTGCCAGCAGCCCGGGACAGCTTAACTATGGCTACACCTTC. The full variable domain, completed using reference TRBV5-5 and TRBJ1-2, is DAGVTQSPTHLIKTRGQQVTLRCSPISGHKSVSWYQQVLGQGPQFIFQYYEKEERGRGNFPDRFSARQFPNYSSELNVNALLLGDSALYLCASSPGQLNYGYTFGSGTRLTVV.

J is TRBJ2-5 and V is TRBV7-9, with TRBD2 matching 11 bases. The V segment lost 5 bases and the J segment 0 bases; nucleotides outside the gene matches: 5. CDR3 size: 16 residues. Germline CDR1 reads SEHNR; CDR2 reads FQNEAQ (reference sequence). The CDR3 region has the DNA TGTGCCAGCAGCCCGCCTAGCGGGGGGAACCAAGAGACCCAGTACTTC. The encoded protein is CASSPPSGGNQETQYF. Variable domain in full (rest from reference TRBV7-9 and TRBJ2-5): DTGVSQNPRHKITKRGQNVTFRCDPISEHNRLYWYRQTLGQGPEFLTYFQNEAQLEKSRLLSDRFSAERPKGSFSTLEIQRTEQGDSAMYLCASSPPSGGNQETQYFGPGTRLLVL.

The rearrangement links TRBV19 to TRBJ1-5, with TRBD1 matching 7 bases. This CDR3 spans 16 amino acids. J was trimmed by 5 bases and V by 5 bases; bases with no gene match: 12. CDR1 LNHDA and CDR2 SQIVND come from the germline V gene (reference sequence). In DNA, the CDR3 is TGTGCCAGTAGTCCAAGACAGGGTAGTTTCTATCAGCCCCAGCATTTT. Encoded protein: CASSPRQGSFYQPQHF.

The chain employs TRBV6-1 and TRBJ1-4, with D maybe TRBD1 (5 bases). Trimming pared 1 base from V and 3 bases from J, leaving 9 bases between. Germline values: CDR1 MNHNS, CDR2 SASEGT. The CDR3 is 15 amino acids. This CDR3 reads CASSEVSGSNEKLFF. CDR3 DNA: TGTGCCAGCAGTGAAGTGTCAGGGTCTAATGAAAAACTGTTTTTT.

CDR3 bases: TGTGCCAGCAGCGTGTCTAGCGGCAGCACAGATACGCAGTATTTT. Its translation: CASSVSSGSTDTQYF. The J gene is TRBJ2-3, the V gene TRBV9; TRBD2 agrees at 7 bases. Germline lookup yields CDR1 SGDLS and CDR2 YYNGEE. This CDR3 is built from 15 residues. J was trimmed by 0 bases and V by 2 bases; bases with no gene match: 3.

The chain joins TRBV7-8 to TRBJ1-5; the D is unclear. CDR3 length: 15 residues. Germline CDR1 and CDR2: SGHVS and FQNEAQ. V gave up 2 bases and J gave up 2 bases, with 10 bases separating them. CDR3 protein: CASSLYPQGNQPQHF. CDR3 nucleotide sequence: TGTGCCAGCAGCTTATACCCCCAGGGCAATCAGCCCCAGCATTTT.

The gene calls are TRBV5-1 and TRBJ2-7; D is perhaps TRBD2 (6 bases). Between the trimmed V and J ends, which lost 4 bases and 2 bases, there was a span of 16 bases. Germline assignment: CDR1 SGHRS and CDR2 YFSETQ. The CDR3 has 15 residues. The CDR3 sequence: CASSPGDAQTYEQYF. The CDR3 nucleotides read TGCGCCAGCAGCCCGGGGGACGCTCAGACCTACGAGCAGTACTTC.

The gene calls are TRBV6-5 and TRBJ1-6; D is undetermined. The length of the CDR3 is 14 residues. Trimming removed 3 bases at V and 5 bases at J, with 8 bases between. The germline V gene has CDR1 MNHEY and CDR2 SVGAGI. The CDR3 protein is CASSYFSDNSPLHF. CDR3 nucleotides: TGTGCCAGCAGTTATTTTTCCGATAATTCACCCCTCCACTTT.

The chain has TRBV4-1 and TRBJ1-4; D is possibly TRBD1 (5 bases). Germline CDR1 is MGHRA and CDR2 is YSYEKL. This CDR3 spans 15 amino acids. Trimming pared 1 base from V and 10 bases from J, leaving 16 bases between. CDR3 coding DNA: TGCGCCAGCAGCCAAGGTAACGGGGGACGAGTAAAACTGTTTTTT. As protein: CASSQGNGGRVKLFF.

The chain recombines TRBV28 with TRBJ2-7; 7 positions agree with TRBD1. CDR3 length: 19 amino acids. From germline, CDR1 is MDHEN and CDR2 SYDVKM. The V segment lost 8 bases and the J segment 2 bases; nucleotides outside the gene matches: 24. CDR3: CASLSLFPLPGQLPYEQYF. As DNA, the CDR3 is TGTGCCAGCCTATCACTTTTTCCCCTCCCGGGACAGCTTCCCTACGAGCAGTACTTC.

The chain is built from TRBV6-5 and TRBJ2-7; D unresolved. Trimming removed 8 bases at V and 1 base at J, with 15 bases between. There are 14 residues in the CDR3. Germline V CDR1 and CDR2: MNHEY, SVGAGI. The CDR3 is CASVEKALSYEQYF. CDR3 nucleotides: TGTGCCAGCGTTGAGAAAGCGCTGTCCTACGAGCAGTACTTC.

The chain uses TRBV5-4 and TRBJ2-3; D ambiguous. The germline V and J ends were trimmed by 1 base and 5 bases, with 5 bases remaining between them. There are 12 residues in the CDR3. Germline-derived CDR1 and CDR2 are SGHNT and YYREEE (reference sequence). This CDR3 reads CASSLLQDTQYF. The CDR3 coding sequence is TGTGCCAGCAGCTTGTTACAAGATACGCAGTATTTT.

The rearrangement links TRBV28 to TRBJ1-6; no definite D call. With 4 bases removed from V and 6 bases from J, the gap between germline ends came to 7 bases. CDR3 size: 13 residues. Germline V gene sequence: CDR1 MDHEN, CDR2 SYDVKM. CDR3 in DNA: TGTGCCAGCAGTTCCCTGTTTAATTCACCCCTCCACTTT. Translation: CASSSLFNSPLHF.

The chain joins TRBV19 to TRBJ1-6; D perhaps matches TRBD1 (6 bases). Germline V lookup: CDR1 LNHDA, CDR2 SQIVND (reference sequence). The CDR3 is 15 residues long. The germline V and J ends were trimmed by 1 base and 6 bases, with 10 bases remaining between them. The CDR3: CASSIGGGGNSPLHF. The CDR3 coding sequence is TGTGCCAGTAGTATAGGAGGGGGGGGTAATTCACCCCTCCACTTT.

The DNA for the CDR3 is TGTGCCAGCAGACTGGGTCAGGGAGGGAATCAGCCCCAGCATTTT. Protein: CASRLGQGGNQPQHF. The V call is TRBV27, the J call TRBJ1-5; a weak D match, TRBD1 (5 bases). Germline V gives CDR1 MNHEY, CDR2 SMNVEV (reference sequence). Trimming took off 6 bases at V and 4 bases at J, with 16 bases between the two ends. The CDR3 is made up of 15 amino acids.

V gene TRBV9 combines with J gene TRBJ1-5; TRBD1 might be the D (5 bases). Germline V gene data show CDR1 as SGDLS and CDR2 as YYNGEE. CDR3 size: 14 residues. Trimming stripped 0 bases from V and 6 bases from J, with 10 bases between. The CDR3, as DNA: TGTGCCAGCAGCGTAGGTATGGGGGGTCAGCCCCAGCATTTT. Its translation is CASSVGMGGQPQHF.

CDR3 in DNA: TGTGCCAGCAGCCGGAATCCGGGAACGAGCTCTGGAAACACCATATATTTT. Amino acid sequence: CASSRNPGTSSGNTIYF. The chain links TRBV3-1 (or the pseudogene TRBV3-2) to TRBJ1-3; D is undetermined. Germline values: CDR1 LGHDT, CDR2 YNNKEL (reference sequence). This CDR3 region has 17 residues. Trimming removed 4 bases at V and 0 bases at J, with 16 bases between.

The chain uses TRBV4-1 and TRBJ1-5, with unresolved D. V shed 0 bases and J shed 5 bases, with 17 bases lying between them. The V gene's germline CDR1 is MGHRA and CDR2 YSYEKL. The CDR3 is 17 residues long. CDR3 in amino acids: CASSQDPGAGGYQPQHF. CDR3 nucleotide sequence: TGCGCCAGCAGCCAAGATCCGGGTGCGGGAGGCTATCAGCCCCAGCATTTT.

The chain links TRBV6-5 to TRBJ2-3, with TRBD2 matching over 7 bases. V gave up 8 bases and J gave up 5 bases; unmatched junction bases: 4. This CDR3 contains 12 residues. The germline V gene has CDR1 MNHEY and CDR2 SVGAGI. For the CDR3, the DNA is TGTGCCAGCGGGGGGGTTCTAGATACGCAGTATTTT. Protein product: CASGGVLDTQYF.

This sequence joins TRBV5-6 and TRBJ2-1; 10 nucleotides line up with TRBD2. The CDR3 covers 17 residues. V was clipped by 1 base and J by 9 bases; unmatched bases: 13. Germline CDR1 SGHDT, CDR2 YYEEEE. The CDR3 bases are TGTGCCAGCAGCTTGTCTGGCGGGAGCGGGGGGGCGATTGAGCAGTTCTTC. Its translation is CASSLSGGSGGAIEQFF.

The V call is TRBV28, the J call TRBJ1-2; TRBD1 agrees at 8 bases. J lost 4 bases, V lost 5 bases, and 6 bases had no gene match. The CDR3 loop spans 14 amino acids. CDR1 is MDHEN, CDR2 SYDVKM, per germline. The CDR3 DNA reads TGTGCCAGCAGTGTTCCCGACAGGGGCTATGGCTACACCTTC. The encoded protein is CASSVPDRGYGYTF.

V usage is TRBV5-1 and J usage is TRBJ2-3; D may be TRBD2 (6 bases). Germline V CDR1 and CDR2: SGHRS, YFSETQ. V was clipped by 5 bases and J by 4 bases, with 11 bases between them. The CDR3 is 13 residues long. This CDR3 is CASRLEGSDTQYF. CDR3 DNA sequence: TGCGCCAGCAGACTGGAGGGGTCAGATACGCAGTATTTT.

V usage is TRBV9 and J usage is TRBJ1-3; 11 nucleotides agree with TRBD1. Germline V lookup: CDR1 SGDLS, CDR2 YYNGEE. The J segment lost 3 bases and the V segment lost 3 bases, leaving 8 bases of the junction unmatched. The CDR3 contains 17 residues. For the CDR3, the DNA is TGTGCCAGCAGCGCGGGGACAGGGGGGATTGGTGGAAACACCATATATTTT. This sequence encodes CASSAGTGGIGGNTIYF.

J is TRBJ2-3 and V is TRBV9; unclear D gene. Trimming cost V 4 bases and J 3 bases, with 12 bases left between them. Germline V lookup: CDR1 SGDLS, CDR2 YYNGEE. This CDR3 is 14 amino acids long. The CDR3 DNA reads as TGTGCCAGCAGCCTTGCCCAGGCAACAGATACGCAGTATTTT. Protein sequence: CASSLAQATDTQYF.

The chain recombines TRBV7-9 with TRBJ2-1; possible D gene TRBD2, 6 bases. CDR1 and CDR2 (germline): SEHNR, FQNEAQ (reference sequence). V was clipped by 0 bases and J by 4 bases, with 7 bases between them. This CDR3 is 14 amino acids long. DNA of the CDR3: TGTGCCAGCAGCTTAGCGGGGGGTTACAATGAGCAGTTCTTC. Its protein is CASSLAGGYNEQFF.

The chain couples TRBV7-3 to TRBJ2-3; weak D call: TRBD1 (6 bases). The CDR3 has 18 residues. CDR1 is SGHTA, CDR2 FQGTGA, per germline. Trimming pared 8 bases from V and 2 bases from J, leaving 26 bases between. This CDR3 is CASYWVEHSDSTTDTQYF. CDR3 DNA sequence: TGTGCCAGCTACTGGGTCGAACATTCGGACAGTACCACAGATACGCAGTATTTT.

As DNA, the CDR3 is TGTGCCTGGAGCGCCAAACAGGGATGGGCCTATAATTCACCCCTCCACTTT. Residues: CAWSAKQGWAYNSPLHF. The J gene is TRBJ1-6, the V gene TRBV30, with a weak D call TRBD1 (6 bases). Trimming shortened V by 3 bases and J by 2 bases, and 17 bases separated the two germline ends. In germline, CDR1 is GTSNPN, CDR2 SVGIG (reference sequence). The CDR3 sequence is 17 residues long.